The 27 T cell receptor beta chains reported below all come from one sample, sequenced in a study of blood T cell repertoires in COVID-19. Here immunoSEQ multiplex PCR was the method, and the copy in TCRdb shows in-frame clones only, minus some. The profile shows approximately 100,000 clones, roughly 72% of them singletons. Sequenced input: peripheral blood. These receptors originate from a man older than 75 with acute or convalescent COVID-19.

The chain uses TRBV18 and TRBJ2-1; 10 nucleotides align to TRBD2. V trimming: 3 bases; J trimming: 8 bases; junction bases outside the gene matches: 7. The CDR3 runs 15 residues. CDR1 and CDR2 (germline): KGHSH, LQKENI. CDR3 protein: CASSPSGRAGYEQFF. CDR3 DNA sequence: TGTGCCAGCTCACCCAGCGGGAGGGCCGGGTATGAGCAGTTCTTC.

This clone turned up a few times. This chain joins TRBV7-9 and TRBJ1-2; TRBD1 aligns across 7 bases. Germline V lookup: CDR1 SEHNR, CDR2 FQNEAQ (reference sequence). V lost 6 bases and J lost 4; bases outside the gene matches: 14. There are 16 residues in the CDR3. DNA for the CDR3: TGTGCCAGCAGATTTAGCCCCGGGACAGAACCCTATGGCTACACCTTC. Translating gives CASRFSPGTEPYGYTF.

This chain uses TRBV9 with TRBJ1-5; TRBD1 matches 8 bases. CDR1 is SGDLS, CDR2 YYNGEE, per germline. The CDR3 consists of 14 residues. With V trimmed by 0 bases and J by 4 bases, 0 bases remained unmatched. Here the CDR3 DNA reads TGTGCCAGCAGCGTAGGGACAGGGAATCAGCCCCAGCATTTT. Encoded protein: CASSVGTGNQPQHF. The complete variable domain, with remaining parts taken from reference TRBV9 and TRBJ1-5, reads DSGVTQTPKHLITATGQRVTLRCSPRSGDLSVYWYQQSLDQGLQFLIQYYNGEERAKGNILERFSAQQFPDLHSELNLSSLELGDSALYFCASSVGTGNQPQHFGDGTRLSIL.

The chain links TRBV11-2 to TRBJ2-3, with a tentative D call TRBD1 (6 bases). The CDR3 runs to 15 residues. CDR1 is SGHAT and CDR2 is FQNNGV in the germline V gene. The V end was cut by 5 bases, the J end by 0 bases, with 12 bases between. This CDR3 reads CASSRLGGSTDTQYF. As DNA, the CDR3 is TGTGCCAGCAGCCGTTTAGGGGGTAGCACAGATACGCAGTATTTT.

The J gene is TRBJ1-6, the V gene TRBV11-2; no definite D call. CDR1 and CDR2 (germline): SGHAT, FQNNGV. The CDR3 has 16 residues. Between the trimmed V and J ends, which lost 2 bases and 3 bases, there was a span of 11 bases. The CDR3 is CASSLSAGLYNSPLHF. CDR3 DNA: TGTGCCAGCAGCTTATCCGCAGGTCTCTATAATTCACCCCTCCACTTT.

The rearrangement joins TRBV30 to TRBJ1-1; D unclear. The CDR3 consists of 13 residues. V was shortened by 3 bases and J by 9 bases, with 17 bases between the two germline ends. CDR1 is GTSNPN, CDR2 SVGIG, per germline (reference sequence). For the CDR3, the DNA is TGTGCCTGGAGGGAGAGGACTTTCCAACAAGCTTTCTTT. This gives the protein CAWRERTFQQAFF.

This chain links TRBV5-4 with TRBJ2-5; D uncertain. Trimming stripped 4 bases from V and 1 base from J, with 8 bases between. The CDR3 is 13 residues long. Germline V gene sequence: CDR1 SGHNT, CDR2 YYREEE (reference sequence). CDR3 sequence reads: CASSTTFQETQYF. DNA of the CDR3: TGTGCCAGCAGCACGACATTCCAAGAGACCCAGTACTTC. The full variable domain, rest sourced from reference TRBV5-4 and TRBJ2-5, is ETGVTQSPTHLIKTRGQQVTLRCSSQSGHNTVSWYQQALGQGPQFIFQYYREEENGRGNFPPRFSGLQFPNYSSELNVNALELDDSALYLCASSTTFQETQYFGPGTRLLVL.

This chain connects TRBV5-1 to TRBJ2-1, with a possible D match to TRBD2 (5 bases). Germline CDR1 and CDR2: SGHRS and YFSETQ. The CDR3 contains 15 residues. Deletions cut 2 bases from V and 8 bases from J, with 17 bases between. The CDR3 spells CASSLEGVGTDEQFF. CDR3 coding DNA: TGCGCCAGCAGCTTAGAGGGAGTAGGTACGGATGAGCAGTTCTTC.

V is TRBV19 and J is TRBJ2-5; D might be TRBD2 (6 bases). Germline V lookup: CDR1 LNHDA, CDR2 SQIVND (reference sequence). The CDR3 runs to 15 residues. Between the trimmed V and J ends, which lost 2 bases and 3 bases, there was a span of 13 bases. CDR3 sequence (DNA): TGTGCCAGTAGTATAATCAAGGGCGGGGAAGAGACCCAGTACTTC. It codes for CASSIIKGGEETQYF.

This rearrangement joins TRBV28 to TRBJ1-5; 7 bases map to TRBD1. Looked up from germline, CDR1 is MDHEN and CDR2 is SYDVKM. This CDR3 spans 16 amino acids. Trimming at V came to 4 bases and at J to 0 bases, leaving 6 bases not matched to a gene. Here the CDR3 reads CASSSPGQHSNQPQHF. The CDR3 nucleotides are TGTGCCAGCAGTTCTCCGGGACAGCATAGCAATCAGCCCCAGCATTTT. Filled out from reference TRBV28 and TRBJ1-5, the complete variable domain reads DVKVTQSSRYLVKRTGEKVFLECVQDMDHENMFWYRQDPGLGLRLIYFSYDVKMKEKGDIPEGYSVSREKKERFSLILESASTNQTSMYLCASSSPGQHSNQPQHFGDGTRLSIL.

This chain connects TRBV2 to TRBJ2-1; 9 bases are shared with TRBD2. Germline CDR1 reads SNHLY; CDR2 reads FYNNEI. The CDR3 is 13 residues long. After removal of 9 bases from V and 4 bases from J, the junction contained 4 bases not matched to a gene. The DNA for the CDR3 is TGTGCCAGTCGACTAGCGGCATACAATGAGCAGTTCTTC. This encodes CASRLAAYNEQFF.

V is TRBV7-2 and J is TRBJ2-2; no clear D. CDR1 and CDR2 from the germline V gene are SGHTA and FQGNSA. V was pared by 3 bases and J by 0 bases, with 20 bases between. The CDR3 runs 19 residues. DNA of the CDR3: TGTACCAGCAGCTTTACAAGGTTCGTCGGCGGTACGAACACCGGGGAGCTGTTTTTT. Protein product: CTSSFTRFVGGTNTGELFF.

This clone was seen a few times. The chain joins TRBV9 to TRBJ1-4; weak D call: TRBD1 (5 bases). This CDR3 has 14 amino acids. Germline V gene sequence: CDR1 SGDLS, CDR2 YYNGEE. The germline V and J ends were trimmed by 4 bases and 6 bases, with 13 bases remaining between them. The CDR3 DNA sequence: TGTGCCAGCAGCCCCGAACCGGGGGATGAAAAACTGTTTTTT. It is translated as CASSPEPGDEKLFF.

J is TRBJ1-2 and V is TRBV18; 7 nucleotides match TRBD1. The CDR3 contains 15 residues. V lost 1 base to trimming and J lost 2 bases; unmatched junction nucleotides: 4. Germline V gene data show CDR1 as KGHSH and CDR2 as LQKENI. In nucleotides, the CDR3 is TGTGCCAGCTCACCACAAAGGACAGGAAACTATGGCTACACCTTC. Its translation: CASSPQRTGNYGYTF.

This chain links TRBV7-2 with TRBJ2-1, with D maybe TRBD2 (6 bases). Trimming removed 4 bases from V and 3 bases from J, with 13 bases in between. The germline V gene has CDR1 SGHTA and CDR2 FQGNSA. The CDR3 spans 15 residues. In nucleotides, the CDR3 is TGTGCCAGCAGCTCGTCTTCCGGGGGCTACAATGAGCAGTTCTTC. The encoded protein is CASSSSSGGYNEQFF.

The V call is TRBV7-2, the J call TRBJ2-1, with 8 bases that match TRBD1. Per germline, CDR1 SGHTA and CDR2 FQGNSA. The V segment lost 5 bases and the J segment 4 bases; nucleotides outside the gene matches: 13. The CDR3 sequence is 17 residues long. The CDR3 DNA sequence: TGTGCCAGCAGCGACCGGACAGGGAGAAGGGTATACAATGAGCAGTTCTTC. Translating gives CASSDRTGRRVYNEQFF.

The V and J genes are TRBV11-2 and TRBJ2-3; no definite D call. Trimming shortened V by 0 bases and J by 3 bases, and 4 bases separated the two germline ends. In germline, CDR1 is SGHAT, CDR2 FQNNGV. The CDR3 consists of 13 residues. The CDR3 nucleotides are TGTGCCAGCAGCTTAGATTCAACAGATACGCAGTATTTT. As protein: CASSLDSTDTQYF.

The chain is built from TRBV24-1 and TRBJ2-2, with 7 bases that match TRBD1. This CDR3 region has 11 residues. V lost 9 bases to trimming and J lost 6 bases; unmatched junction nucleotides: 0. CDR1 is KGHDR, CDR2 SFDVKD, per germline. Here the CDR3 reads CATQGAGELFF. The CDR3 coding sequence is TGTGCCACCCAGGGGGCCGGGGAGCTGTTTTTT.

V is TRBV20-1 and J is TRBJ1-1; D is undetermined. CDR3 length: 10 residues. Germline CDR1 is DFQATT and CDR2 is SNEGSKA (reference sequence). Trimming cost V 7 bases and J 10 bases, with 13 bases left between them. CDR3: CSVGDWGAFF. The CDR3 DNA reads TGCAGTGTGGGAGATTGGGGAGCTTTCTTT.

This clone was observed a few times. This chain uses TRBV10-1 with TRBJ2-3; a weak D match, TRBD2 (6 bases). Germline-derived CDR1 and CDR2 are WNHNN and SYGVQD (reference sequence). This CDR3 comprises 16 residues. V was cut by 3 bases and J by 4 bases, with 17 bases left in between. This CDR3 is CASSEGGIGNSDTQYF. DNA of the CDR3: TGCGCCAGCAGTGAAGGCGGGATAGGTAATTCAGATACGCAGTATTTT.

DNA for the CDR3: TGTGCCAGCAGTTTACCCCTGGCCTCCTACAATGAGCAGTTCTTC. Translation: CASSLPLASYNEQFF. The gene calls are TRBV28 and TRBJ2-1; D is unclear. Germline lookup yields CDR1 MDHEN and CDR2 SYDVKM. V lost 2 bases to trimming and J lost 0 bases, with 8 bases between them. This CDR3 region has 15 residues. Together with reference TRBV28 and TRBJ2-1, the CDR3 gives the full variable domain: DVKVTQSSRYLVKRTGEKVFLECVQDMDHENMFWYRQDPGLGLRLIYFSYDVKMKEKGDIPEGYSVSREKKERFSLILESASTNQTSMYLCASSLPLASYNEQFFGPGTRLTVL.

The chain links TRBV19 to TRBJ1-2; 7 nucleotides agree with TRBD1. Trimming took 5 bases from V and 3 from J; bases not matched to a gene: 12. This CDR3 has 16 amino acids. Germline CDR1 LNHDA, CDR2 SQIVND (reference sequence). DNA for the CDR3: TGTGCCAGTAGTCCTCAAAGGACAGGAGAATACTATGGCTACACCTTC. Translating it yields CASSPQRTGEYYGYTF.

The rearrangement links TRBV20-1 to TRBJ1-5; possibly TRBD1 for D (5 bases). Trimming stripped 3 bases from V and 0 bases from J, with 9 bases between. The CDR3 loop spans 14 amino acids. Germline values: CDR1 DFQATT, CDR2 SNEGSKA (reference sequence). The CDR3 nucleotides are TGCAGTGCTAGTGTCAGGGTTAGCAATCAGCCCCAGCATTTT. Translation gives CSASVRVSNQPQHF.

The chain has TRBV7-3 and TRBJ2-1, with 7 nucleotides matching TRBD2. The J segment lost 7 bases and the V segment lost 2 bases, leaving 5 bases of the junction unmatched. CDR1 and CDR2 (germline): SGHTA, FQGTGA. The length of the CDR3 is 14 residues. CDR3 loop: CASSLEAGRNEQFF. The CDR3 DNA reads TGTGCCAGCAGCTTAGAAGCGGGACGGAATGAGCAGTTCTTC.

The chain uses TRBV7-2 and TRBJ1-5; 8 nucleotides align to TRBD1. Germline V gene data show CDR1 as SGHTA and CDR2 as FQGNSA. This CDR3 is built from 14 residues. Losses at the gene ends were 1 base for V and 8 bases for J; bases not matched to a gene: 4. CDR3 in DNA: TGTGCCAGCAGCTTAGGGCCAGGGGGCGAGCCCCAGCATTTT. Encoded protein: CASSLGPGGEPQHF.

This clone came up a few times. The V gene is TRBV10-3, the J gene TRBJ2-1, with 10 bases aligning to TRBD2. J gave up 4 bases and V 8 bases, and 8 bases lay outside the gene matches. The CDR3 length is 15 residues. Per the germline V gene, CDR1 is ENHRY and CDR2 is SYGVKD. CDR3 in amino acids: CAIFTSGAAYNEQFF. The CDR3 DNA sequence: TGTGCCATCTTCACTAGCGGGGCAGCATACAATGAGCAGTTCTTC.

This chain connects TRBV6-5 to TRBJ1-3; possibly TRBD1 for D (5 bases). The CDR3 has 16 amino acids. Deletions cut 3 bases from V and 0 bases from J, with 12 bases between. CDR1 is MNHEY, CDR2 SVGAGI, per germline. CDR3 DNA sequence: TGTGCCAGCAGTTATACAAGGGGTGACTCTGGAAACACCATATATTTT. Amino acids: CASSYTRGDSGNTIYF.